The 18 T cell receptor beta chains below come from one sample, sequenced in a study of beta chain features in type 1 diabetes. General study findings and limits: Shortening of TCRB CDR3s, moderate but significant, appeared in all four CD4+ subsets of Type 1 diabetes patients.

These receptors are not linked to any known antigen. What was sequenced were expressed TCRB transcripts, since all of the isolated RNA had been reverse transcribed. The method was immunoSEQ multiplex PCR; TCRdb's version includes in-frame clones alone and lacks a portion of them. The table records about 370,000 clones, 8.5% to 10% of them present only once. What was sequenced was central memory CD4+ T cells from blood. The receptors were gathered from a young man with type 1 diabetes.

The chain joins TRBV7-9 to TRBJ2-5; TRBD2 aligns across 7 bases. The length of the CDR3 is 16 residues. With 0 bases clipped from V and 0 bases from J, the junction kept 4 bases outside the gene matches. Germline CDR1 is SEHNR and CDR2 is FQNEAQ (reference sequence). The CDR3 bases are TGTGCCAGCAGCTTAGCCACTACTAGCGACCAAGAGACCCAGTACTTC. It codes for CASSLATTSDQETQYF.

The chain combines TRBV6-5 with TRBJ1-5; D might be TRBD1 (5 bases). This CDR3 is built from 14 residues. V was clipped by 3 bases and J by 6 bases, with 12 bases between them. Germline V lookup: CDR1 MNHEY, CDR2 SVGAGI. CDR3 sequence: CASSYLGRGQPQHF. Written as DNA, the CDR3 is TGTGCCAGCAGTTATTTAGGGAGGGGTCAGCCCCAGCATTTT.

Only a few counts were recorded for this clone. V and J are TRBV5-6 and TRBJ2-2, with D possibly matching TRBD1 (6 bases). Trimming removed 1 base at V and 5 bases at J, with 15 bases between. Germline CDR1 SGHDT, CDR2 YYEEEE. The CDR3 is 16 residues long. The CDR3 bases are TGTGCCAGCAGCTTGTTGGGGGCCACGGGGACCGGGGAGCTGTTTTTT. It translates to CASSLLGATGTGELFF.

The chain recombines TRBV7-2 with TRBJ1-5; 10 bases align to TRBD1. Germline CDR1 is SGHTA and CDR2 is FQGNSA. V gave up 4 bases and J gave up 4 bases; unmatched junction bases: 4. The CDR3 is 15 amino acids. The CDR3 DNA reads TGTGCCAGCAGCTCCTGGACAGGGGGAAATCAGCCCCAGCATTTT. This codes for CASSSWTGGNQPQHF.

The chain recombines TRBV15 with TRBJ2-7; 10 positions match TRBD2. The CDR3 has 17 residues. CDR1 and CDR2 from the germline V gene are LNHNV and YYDKDF (reference sequence). Trimming removed 3 bases from V and 2 bases from J; junction bases left unmatched: 10. The CDR3 DNA reads TGTGCCACCAGCAGGGGGACTAGCGCGGGAGGGCCCTACGAGCAGTACTTC. It is translated as CATSRGTSAGGPYEQYF.

This clone was observed at least ten times. The chain recombines TRBV28 with TRBJ2-7; no firm D call. Trimming removed 2 bases from V and 3 bases from J, with 5 bases in between. The CDR3 has 12 residues. Germline V CDR1 and CDR2: MDHEN, SYDVKM. The CDR3 here is CASSLRVYEQYF. CDR3 coding DNA: TGTGCCAGCAGTTTACGGGTCTACGAGCAGTACTTC. Full variable domain (outside the CDR3, taken from reference TRBV28 and TRBJ2-7): DVKVTQSSRYLVKRTGEKVFLECVQDMDHENMFWYRQDPGLGLRLIYFSYDVKMKEKGDIPEGYSVSREKKERFSLILESASTNQTSMYLCASSLRVYEQYFGPGTRLTVT.

The chain couples TRBV10-3 to TRBJ2-5; D tentatively reads TRBD1 or TRBD2 (7 bases each). There are 13 residues in the CDR3. Trimming stripped 8 bases from V and 2 bases from J, with 12 bases between. In germline, CDR1 is ENHRY, CDR2 SYGVKD. The CDR3, as DNA: TGTGCCATCCAGGGGGGGTCACAAGAGACCCAGTACTTC. It is translated as CAIQGGSQETQYF.

This clone occurred a few times. V and J are TRBV11-2 and TRBJ2-3; TRBD2 matches at 7 bases. This CDR3 is built from 15 residues. Germline CDR1 is SGHAT and CDR2 is FQNNGV. Trimming took 2 bases from V and 1 from J; bases not matched to a gene: 3. For the CDR3, the DNA is TGTGCCAGCAGCTTATGGGGAGGGGGCACAGATACGCAGTATTTT. Protein product: CASSLWGGGTDTQYF.

In this sample, this clone turned up a few times. The chain links TRBV18 to TRBJ1-5; D unclear. The germline V gene has CDR1 KGHSH and CDR2 LQKENI. The CDR3 totals 13 residues. V lost 1 base to trimming and J lost 8 bases, with 9 bases between them. The CDR3 DNA sequence: TGTGCCAGCTCACCACAGGATTCGGAGCCCCAGCATTTT. This gives the protein CASSPQDSEPQHF. The full variable domain, rest sourced from reference TRBV18 and TRBJ1-5, is NAGVMQNPRHLVRRRGQEARLRCSPMKGHSHVYWYRQLPEEGLKFMVYLQKENIIDESGMPKERFSAEFPKEGPSILRIQQVVRGDSAAYFCASSPQDSEPQHFGDGTRLSIL.

This clone was detected ten times or more. This chain uses TRBV7-2 with TRBJ2-2, with 8 bases fitting TRBD1. CDR3 size: 15 residues. Germline CDR1 is SGHTA and CDR2 is FQGNSA. The V and J ends lost 4 bases and 6 bases, in that order; junction bases with no gene match: 7. As DNA, the CDR3 is TGTGCCAGCAGCTATCCGGACAGGGCGGCCGGGGAGCTGTTTTTT. Translating gives CASSYPDRAAGELFF.

V is TRBV5-4 and J is TRBJ2-3; 10 positions agree with TRBD2. Per germline, CDR1 SGHNT and CDR2 YYREEE (reference sequence). CDR3 length: 16 residues. The V and J ends lost 4 bases and 3 bases, in that order; junction bases with no gene match: 8. The CDR3 DNA reads TGTGCCAGCAGCCCAGGGACTAGCGTGAGGACAGATACGCAGTATTTT. This gives the protein CASSPGTSVRTDTQYF.

This clone was observed a few times. The gene calls are TRBV7-6 and TRBJ2-3, with D perhaps TRBD1 or TRBD2 (5 bases each). Germline CDR1 reads SGHVS; CDR2 reads FNYEAQ. This CDR3 is built from 12 residues. Trimming pared 5 bases from V and 9 bases from J, leaving 12 bases between. This CDR3 is CASSPGPYTQYF. CDR3 nucleotide sequence: TGTGCCAGCAGCCCGGGGCCATACACGCAGTATTTT.

The genes are TRBV21-1 and TRBJ2-5; TRBD1 is the table's D call and was not checked against the DNA. TRBV21-1 is marked as a pseudogene. This CDR3 spans 14 amino acids. The CDR3 region has the DNA TGTGCCAGCAGCTTTAGGACAGGGCAAGAGACCCAGTACTTC. Translating it yields CASSFRTGQETQYF.

This chain uses TRBV7-8 with TRBJ2-7, with a tentative D call TRBD2 (6 bases). Germline lookup yields CDR1 SGHVS and CDR2 FQNEAQ. The V and J ends lost 2 bases and 5 bases respectively, with 16 bases between them. The CDR3 length is 15 residues. Written as DNA, the CDR3 is TGTGCCAGCAGCTTAACTTACGGGAGCCCGGACGAGCAGTACTTC. It codes for CASSLTYGSPDEQYF.

This clone has a count of ten or more. Within the sample, other DNA sequences also encode this same CDR3. The rearrangement joins TRBV28 to TRBJ2-5; possible D gene TRBD2, 6 bases. Trimming removed 2 bases from V and 1 base from J, with 11 bases in between. In germline, CDR1 is MDHEN, CDR2 SYDVKM. The CDR3 loop spans 15 amino acids. CDR3 sequence reads: CASSLGGTTQETQYF. CDR3 nucleotides: TGTGCCAGCAGTTTAGGGGGGACCACCCAAGAGACCCAGTACTTC.

This clone showed up just a few times. The sample has other DNA sequences that encode this CDR3 too. This rearrangement joins TRBV7-2 to TRBJ1-1; 10 bases match TRBD1. Germline CDR1 reads SGHTA; CDR2 reads FQGNSA. V lost 5 bases and J lost 4; bases outside the gene matches: 4. There are 14 residues in the CDR3. The CDR3 sequence is CASSLRTGGTEAFF. In nucleotides, the CDR3 is TGTGCCAGCAGCCTCAGGACAGGGGGCACTGAAGCTTTCTTT.

V and J are TRBV7-2 and TRBJ1-3; a possible D gene is TRBD1 (5 bases). V lost 1 base and J lost 4, with 11 bases in between. CDR1 and CDR2 from the germline V gene are SGHTA and FQGNSA. CDR3 length: 15 residues. This chain's CDR3 is CASSLVPGIGNTIYF. CDR3 DNA: TGTGCCAGCAGCTTAGTACCAGGGATAGGAAACACCATATATTTT.

The rearrangement joins TRBV18 to TRBJ1-5, with 8 bases that match TRBD1. V trimming: 0 bases; J trimming: 6 bases; junction bases outside the gene matches: 4. Per germline, CDR1 KGHSH and CDR2 LQKENI. The CDR3 runs 15 residues. The CDR3 bases are TGTGCCAGCTCACCACCGGGGCAGGGGGCTCAGCCCCAGCATTTT. Translating it yields CASSPPGQGAQPQHF.